Sequencing of this T cell receptor beta chain was carried out in a study of cytomegalovirus exposure and HLA in healthy donors. Each donor's status was that of a healthy bone marrow donor. Study-wide results and limits: Reports showed the classifier diagnosing cytomegalovirus status with high specificity and sensitivity. In vitro testing confirmed a few CMV-associated chains as specific for CMV antigens.

Comments on this clone: Its antigen remains unknown.

60 Vbeta and 13 Jbeta primers were used in PCR. Assay: immunoSEQ multiplex PCR; the TCRdb copy retains only in-frame clones and omits some. The sample includes some 120,000 clones, roughly 70% of them seen just once. The specimen sequenced was PBMCs. The clonotype comes from a woman between 18 and 29 years old in good health and CMV-seronegative.

The CDR3 region has the DNA TGTGCCAGCAGCCAAGACCGACTCTCCTCCTACGAGCAGTACTTC. Its translation is CASSQDRLSSYEQYF. The chain joins TRBV4-2 to TRBJ2-7; D remains unclear. The V and J ends lost 0 bases and 0 bases respectively, with 9 bases between them. The CDR3 runs 15 residues. Germline-derived CDR1 and CDR2 are LGHNA and YNFKEQ.